Shown below are 30 T cell receptor beta chains from a single sample sequenced in a study of shared clonotypes between healthy human individuals. TCRdb keeps only in-frame clones here, not all; method: immunoSEQ multiplex PCR. The sample records about 2.4 million clones, over 85% being singletons. Sequencing was performed on naive CD4+ T cells sorted from blood. Subset indicated: CD45RA+ positively selected. These receptors originate from a young man in good health.

This clone appeared a single time. The chain is built from TRBV4-1 and TRBJ2-5; weak D call: TRBD1 (7 bases). V lost 0 bases and J 2 bases, leaving 16 bases between the germline ends. Germline V gene data show CDR1 as MGHRA and CDR2 as YSYEKL. The CDR3 is 17 amino acids. The CDR3: CASSQDQGGGGQETQYF. CDR3 coding DNA: TGCGCCAGCAGCCAAGATCAGGGGGGAGGCGGGCAAGAGACCCAGTACTTC.

This clone occurred a few times. J is TRBJ1-2 and V is TRBV5-1; 7 nucleotides align to TRBD1. The CDR3 loop spans 14 amino acids. Looked up from germline, CDR1 is SGHRS and CDR2 is YFSETQ. Trimming removed 2 bases from V and 8 bases from J; junction bases left unmatched: 9. In DNA, the CDR3 is TGCGCCAGCAGCTTCTCCCCAGACAGGGACGGCTACACCTTC. It specifies CASSFSPDRDGYTF.

This clone was detected once. The chain recombines TRBV7-2 with TRBJ1-2; 8 bases are shared with TRBD1. With 1 base clipped from V and 0 bases from J, the junction kept 10 bases outside the gene matches. The CDR3 length is 18 residues. Germline V lookup: CDR1 SGHTA, CDR2 FQGNSA. The CDR3 loop reads CASSLGRGTGHSNYGYTF. CDR3 DNA sequence: TGTGCCAGCAGCTTAGGTCGTGGGACAGGCCACTCTAACTATGGCTACACCTTC.

With respect to this clone: Mismatch with germline at one junction end may stem from a read error. CDR3 nucleotides: TGCGCCAGCAGCTTACACGACCCCTGGCTCGGGACAGCGAAGACCGGGGAGCTGTTTTTT. Protein: CASSLHDPWLGTAKTGELFF. The genes are TRBV5-1 and TRBJ2-2; TRBD1 matches 7 bases. Per the germline V gene, CDR1 is SGHRS and CDR2 is YFSETQ. The CDR3 loop spans 20 amino acids.

V is TRBV5-6 and J is TRBJ1-2; no clear D gene. V dropped 0 bases and J dropped 8 bases, with 14 bases sitting between them. The germline CDR1 and CDR2 sequences are SGHDT and YYEEEE. The CDR3 spans 14 residues. The CDR3 DNA is TGTGCCAGCAGCTTGGCGCTGGGGTTAGGGGGCTACACCTTC. Its translation: CASSLALGLGGYTF.

The V gene is TRBV19, the J gene TRBJ2-3, with D uncertain. This CDR3 region has 15 residues. Trimming cost V 4 bases and J 0 bases, with 11 bases left between them. Germline V gene sequence: CDR1 LNHDA, CDR2 SQIVND (reference sequence). This CDR3 is CASSRAASSTDTQYF. DNA of the CDR3: TGTGCCAGTAGTAGAGCCGCCTCTAGCACAGATACGCAGTATTTT.

This chain uses TRBV5-6 with TRBJ1-5, with unresolved D. Deletions cut 4 bases from V and 3 bases from J, with 14 bases between. The CDR3 covers 15 residues. Germline CDR1 and CDR2: SGHDT and YYEEEE. The CDR3 DNA reads as TGTGCCAGCAGCGCCTCTGGACTGCTCAATCAGCCCCAGCATTTT. This sequence encodes CASSASGLLNQPQHF.

The gene calls are TRBV5-4 and TRBJ1-2; D may be TRBD1 (5 bases). Deletions cut 2 bases from V and 4 bases from J, with 15 bases between. This CDR3 has 15 amino acids. Germline V gives CDR1 SGHNT, CDR2 YYREEE (reference sequence). The chain's CDR3 is CASSLSGDLGYGYTF. CDR3 bases: TGTGCCAGCAGCTTAAGTGGGGACCTAGGCTATGGCTACACCTTC.

With regard to this clone: Within the sample, other DNA sequences also encode this same CDR3. The rearrangement uses TRBV5-4 and TRBJ1-1; D is perhaps TRBD1 (5 bases). The CDR3 consists of 13 residues. Trimming cost V 4 bases and J 2 bases, with 9 bases left between them. The germline CDR1 and CDR2 sequences are SGHNT and YYREEE (reference sequence). The CDR3 DNA reads TGTGCCAGCAGCCGGGGCCTAAACACTGAAGCTTTCTTT. Translation gives CASSRGLNTEAFF.

This clone was seen just once. The rearrangement uses TRBV18 and TRBJ2-7; D remains unclear. The germline V gene has CDR1 KGHSH and CDR2 LQKENI. V lost 3 bases and J lost 1, with 16 bases in between. The CDR3 extends over 16 amino acids. DNA of the CDR3: TGTGCCAGCTCACCTTTCCGGGCCCTATCGTCCTACGAGCAGTACTTC. The encoded protein is CASSPFRALSSYEQYF. Full variable domain (remainder filled in from reference TRBV18 and TRBJ2-7): NAGVMQNPRHLVRRRGQEARLRCSPMKGHSHVYWYRQLPEEGLKFMVYLQKENIIDESGMPKERFSAEFPKEGPSILRIQQVVRGDSAAYFCASSPFRALSSYEQYFGPGTRLTVT.

The count of this clone is one. The sample has other DNA sequences that encode this CDR3 too. V usage is TRBV6-5 and J usage is TRBJ1-1; D is uncertain. The CDR3 has 15 amino acids. V dropped 0 bases and J dropped 0 bases, with 8 bases sitting between them. CDR1 and CDR2 from the germline V gene are MNHEY and SVGAGI. CDR3 loop: CASSYSRDLNTEAFF. CDR3 nucleotide sequence: TGTGCCAGCAGTTACTCGCGGGATCTGAACACTGAAGCTTTCTTT.

The chain recombines TRBV30 with TRBJ1-6; D remains unclear. This CDR3 spans 16 amino acids. The V gene lost 0 bases and the J gene lost 7 bases, with 16 bases spanning the gap. CDR1 and CDR2 (germline): GTSNPN, SVGIG (reference sequence). The CDR3 DNA sequence: TGTGCCTGGAGTGTCCCAAGGACGGGCCGGAATTCACCCCTCCACTTT. It yields the protein CAWSVPRTGRNSPLHF.

This chain joins TRBV7-2 and TRBJ1-5; possibly TRBD1 for D (6 bases). From germline, CDR1 is SGHTA and CDR2 FQGNSA. Deletions cut 4 bases from V and 6 bases from J, with 13 bases between. CDR3 length equals 14 residues. The CDR3 region is CASSSDRSVQPQHF. The CDR3 DNA is TGTGCCAGCAGCTCCGACAGGTCCGTTCAGCCCCAGCATTTT.

The chain recombines TRBV27 with TRBJ2-1; TRBD2 aligns across 8 bases. V shed 6 bases, J shed 16 bases, and the junction held 11 bases outside the gene matches. The CDR3 extends over 12 amino acids. CDR1 and CDR2 (germline): MNHEY, SMNVEV (reference sequence). CDR3: CASSLAREGLFF. As DNA, the CDR3 is TGTGCCAGCAGCCTCGCTCGGGAGGGTTTATTCTTC.

The chain has TRBV5-4 and TRBJ2-3; TRBD2 agrees at 15 bases. Germline V gene data show CDR1 as SGHNT and CDR2 as YYREEE (reference sequence). V dropped 4 bases and J dropped 6; count of bases not matched to a gene: 18. The CDR3 extends over 20 amino acids. CDR3 sequence (DNA): TGTGCCAGCAGCGTGGGGGGACTAGCGGGAGGAAGGGGCGTGGCGGATACGCAGTATTTT. As protein: CASSVGGLAGGRGVADTQYF.

With regard to this clone: In the same sample, other DNA sequences code for this CDR3. V usage is TRBV5-1 and J usage is TRBJ1-5; D is unresolved. V shed 0 bases and J shed 0 bases, with 4 bases lying between them. There are 14 residues in the CDR3. Germline CDR1 SGHRS, CDR2 YFSETQ. The CDR3 nucleotides are TGCGCCAGCAGCTTGGATTCTAGCAATCAGCCCCAGCATTTT. Protein sequence: CASSLDSSNQPQHF.

The rearrangement links TRBV6-5 to TRBJ2-1, with 7 nucleotides matching TRBD1. The CDR3 extends over 16 amino acids. With 0 bases clipped from V and 6 bases from J, the junction kept 8 bases outside the gene matches. CDR1 is MNHEY, CDR2 SVGAGI, per germline. In DNA, the CDR3 is TGTGCCAGCAGTTACTCGGGCAGGGGGTTTCGCAATGAGCAGTTCTTC. The encoded protein is CASSYSGRGFRNEQFF.

The chain joins TRBV10-3 to TRBJ2-2; no reliable D call. The germline V gene has CDR1 ENHRY and CDR2 SYGVKD. The CDR3 totals 13 residues. V gave up 6 bases and J gave up 4 bases, with 9 bases separating them. CDR3 in amino acids: CAIRVAGTGELFF. DNA of the CDR3: TGTGCCATCAGGGTAGCTGGCACCGGGGAGCTGTTTTTT.

The rearrangement uses TRBV13 and TRBJ2-5, with 10 bases matching TRBD1. CDR3 size: 16 residues. Germline lookup yields CDR1 PRHDT and CDR2 FYEKMQ (reference sequence). V shed 5 bases, J shed 5 bases, and the junction held 11 bases outside the gene matches. The CDR3 here is CASSRRDRGPGETQYF. The CDR3, as DNA: TGTGCCAGCAGCCGCCGGGACAGGGGCCCGGGGGAGACCCAGTACTTC.

The J gene is TRBJ2-5, the V gene TRBV15; 8 bases are a match to TRBD2. The V gene's germline CDR1 is LNHNV and CDR2 YYDKDF (reference sequence). J lost 3 bases, V lost 2 bases, and 5 bases had no gene match. This CDR3 region has 15 residues. CDR3 sequence (DNA): TGTGCCACCAGCAGACCGGGGGGGATCGAAGAGACCCAGTACTTC. It translates to CATSRPGGIEETQYF.

J is TRBJ2-1 and V is TRBV6-5; D is possibly TRBD1 or TRBD2 (5 bases each). The CDR3 consists of 11 residues. V lost 6 bases to trimming and J lost 8 bases, with 8 bases between them. The germline V gene encodes CDR1 MNHEY and CDR2 SVGAGI. CDR3 sequence: CASRRGDEQFF. The CDR3 DNA sequence: TGTGCCAGCAGGAGGGGAGATGAGCAGTTCTTC.

The chain carries TRBV25-1 and TRBJ1-5, with D unresolved. Trimming left V 2 bases short and J 3 bases short, with 11 bases between. The CDR3 is made up of 15 amino acids. In germline, CDR1 is MGHDK, CDR2 SYGVNS. The CDR3 nucleotides are TGTGCCAGCAGTGAAGCCCCGACGGACAATCAGCCCCAGCATTTT. Encoded protein: CASSEAPTDNQPQHF.

This chain uses TRBV5-6 with TRBJ2-1, with TRBD2 matching 7 bases. This CDR3 region has 15 residues. Germline CDR1 reads SGHDT; CDR2 reads YYEEEE. The junction had 6 bases not matched to a gene; V was cut back by 2 bases and J by 4 bases. CDR3 in DNA: TGTGCCAGCAGCTTAGAACTAGCGCTTTACAATGAGCAGTTCTTC. It is translated as CASSLELALYNEQFF.

This CDR3 is CASSAAGSYNEQFF. The CDR3 coding sequence is TGTGCCAGCAGCGCGGCTGGCTCCTACAATGAGCAGTTCTTC. V is TRBV5-5 and J is TRBJ2-1, with D unclear. The germline V and J ends were trimmed by 4 bases and 0 bases, with 8 bases remaining between them. The V gene's germline CDR1 is SGHKS and CDR2 YYEKEE (reference sequence). This CDR3 has 14 amino acids.

J is TRBJ2-7 and V is TRBV18, with D tentatively TRBD2 (5 bases). This CDR3 comprises 13 residues. The germline V gene has CDR1 KGHSH and CDR2 LQKENI. V gave up 4 bases and J gave up 2 bases, with 9 bases separating them. The CDR3 DNA sequence: TGTGCCAGCTCACTTCAGGAGGCCTACGAGCAGTACTTC. This codes for CASSLQEAYEQYF.

The rearrangement joins TRBV27 to TRBJ2-7; possible D gene TRBD1, 5 bases. Trimming took 6 bases from V and 1 from J, leaving 16 bases between them. This CDR3 region has 15 residues. Germline V gene data show CDR1 as MNHEY and CDR2 as SMNVEV (reference sequence). For the CDR3, the DNA is TGTGCCAGCAGGGAAAAGGGGCGGCTGTCCTACGAGCAGTACTTC. The encoded protein is CASREKGRLSYEQYF.

This clone was seen a handful of times. The same CDR3 can be traced to other DNA sequences in this sample. The rearrangement joins TRBV30 to TRBJ1-5; TRBD1 is a possible D gene (6 bases). Trimming took 5 bases from V and 4 from J, leaving 12 bases between them. The CDR3 sequence is 13 residues long. Germline V CDR1 and CDR2: GTSNPN, SVGIG (reference sequence). Here the CDR3 reads CAWSVRGNQPQHF. The CDR3 DNA reads TGTGCCTGGTCCGTAAGGGGGAATCAGCCCCAGCATTTT. The variable domain in full, with the rest retrieved from reference TRBV30 and TRBJ1-5, is SQTIHQWPATLVQPVGSPLSLECTVEGTSNPNLYWYRQAAGRGLQLLFYSVGIGQISSEVPQNLSASRPQDRQFILSSKKLLLSDSGFYLCAWSVRGNQPQHFGDGTRLSIL.

V gene TRBV7-2 combines with J gene TRBJ2-1; TRBD2 matches at 9 bases. The CDR3 runs 15 residues. Germline values: CDR1 SGHTA, CDR2 FQGNSA. Losses at the gene ends were 1 base for V and 4 bases for J; bases not matched to a gene: 2. Here the CDR3 DNA reads TGTGCCAGCAGCTTAGGGGCGGGAGGGTACAATGAGCAGTTCTTC. It encodes CASSLGAGGYNEQFF.

The chain joins TRBV10-3 to TRBJ1-2, with D tentatively TRBD1 (6 bases). The CDR3 is 12 amino acids. With 4 bases removed from V and 7 bases from J, the gap between germline ends came to 10 bases. The V gene's germline CDR1 is ENHRY and CDR2 SYGVKD. CDR3 DNA: TGTGCCATCAGTGGGGGGCAGGCTGGCTACACCTTC. This gives the protein CAISGGQAGYTF.

The rearrangement links TRBV7-9 to TRBJ2-7; D is undetermined. This CDR3 contains 12 residues. Trimming left V 0 bases short and J 4 bases short, with 4 bases between. Germline V gene sequence: CDR1 SEHNR, CDR2 FQNEAQ (reference sequence). CDR3 in amino acids: CASSLAIYEQYF. The CDR3 DNA reads as TGTGCCAGCAGCTTAGCCATTTACGAGCAGTACTTC. The variable domain in full, completed from reference TRBV7-9 and TRBJ2-7, reads DTGVSQNPRHKITKRGQNVTFRCDPISEHNRLYWYRQTLGQGPEFLTYFQNEAQLEKSRLLSDRFSAERPKGSFSTLEIQRTEQGDSAMYLCASSLAIYEQYFGPGTRLTVT.